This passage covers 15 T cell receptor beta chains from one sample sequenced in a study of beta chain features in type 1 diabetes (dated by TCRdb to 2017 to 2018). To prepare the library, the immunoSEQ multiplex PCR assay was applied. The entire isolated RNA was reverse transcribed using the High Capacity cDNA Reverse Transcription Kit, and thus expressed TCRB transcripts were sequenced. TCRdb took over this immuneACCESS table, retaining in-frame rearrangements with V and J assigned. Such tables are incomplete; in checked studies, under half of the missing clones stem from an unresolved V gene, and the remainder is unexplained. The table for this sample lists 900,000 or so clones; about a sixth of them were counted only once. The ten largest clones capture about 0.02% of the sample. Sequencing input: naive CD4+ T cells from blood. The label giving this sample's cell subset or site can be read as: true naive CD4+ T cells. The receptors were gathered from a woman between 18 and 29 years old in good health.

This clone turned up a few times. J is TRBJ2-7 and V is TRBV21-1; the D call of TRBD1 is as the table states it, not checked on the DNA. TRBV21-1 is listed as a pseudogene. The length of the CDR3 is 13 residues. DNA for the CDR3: TGTGCCAGCAGCATCCAGGGCTACTACGAGCAGTACTTC. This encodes CASSIQGYYEQYF.

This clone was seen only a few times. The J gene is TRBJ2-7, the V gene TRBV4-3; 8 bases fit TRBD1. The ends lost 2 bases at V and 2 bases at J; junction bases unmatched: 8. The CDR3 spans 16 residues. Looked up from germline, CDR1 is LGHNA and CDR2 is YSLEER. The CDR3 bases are TGCGCCAGCAGCCAAAAGCCCGGGACAGGAACCTACGAGCAGTACTTC. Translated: CASSQKPGTGTYEQYF.

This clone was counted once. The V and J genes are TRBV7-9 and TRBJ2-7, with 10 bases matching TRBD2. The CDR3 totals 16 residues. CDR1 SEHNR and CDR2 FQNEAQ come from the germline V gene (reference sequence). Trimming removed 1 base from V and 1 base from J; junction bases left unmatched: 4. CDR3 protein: CASSLGTSGHSYEQYF. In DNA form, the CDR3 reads TGTGCCAGCAGCTTAGGGACTAGCGGACATTCCTACGAGCAGTACTTC.

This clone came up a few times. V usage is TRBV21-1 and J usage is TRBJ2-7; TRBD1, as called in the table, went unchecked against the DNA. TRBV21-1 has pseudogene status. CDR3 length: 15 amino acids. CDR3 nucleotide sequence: TGTGCCAGCAGCAAGACCGGGACAGGGGTCTACGAGCAGTACTTC. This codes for CASSKTGTGVYEQYF.

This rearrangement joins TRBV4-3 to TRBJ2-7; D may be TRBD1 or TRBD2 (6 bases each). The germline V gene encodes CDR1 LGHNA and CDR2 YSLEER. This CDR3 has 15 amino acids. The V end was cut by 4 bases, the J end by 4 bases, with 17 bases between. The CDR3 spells CASSLQGGTKYEQYF. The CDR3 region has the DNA TGCGCCAGCAGCCTTCAAGGGGGGACCAAGTACGAGCAGTACTTC.

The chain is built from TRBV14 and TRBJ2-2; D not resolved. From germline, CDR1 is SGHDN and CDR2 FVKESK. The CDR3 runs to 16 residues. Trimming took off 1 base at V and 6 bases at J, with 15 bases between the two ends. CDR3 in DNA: TGTGCCAGCAGCCAAGCTTGGTCCCCTGGCCCCGGGGAGCTGTTTTTT. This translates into CASSQAWSPGPGELFF.

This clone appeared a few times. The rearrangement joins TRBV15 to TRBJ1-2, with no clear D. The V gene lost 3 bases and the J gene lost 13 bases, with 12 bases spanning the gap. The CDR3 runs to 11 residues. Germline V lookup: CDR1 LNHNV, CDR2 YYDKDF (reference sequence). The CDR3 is CATSRDGGLTF. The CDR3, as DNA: TGTGCCACCAGCAGGGATGGAGGCCTCACCTTC.

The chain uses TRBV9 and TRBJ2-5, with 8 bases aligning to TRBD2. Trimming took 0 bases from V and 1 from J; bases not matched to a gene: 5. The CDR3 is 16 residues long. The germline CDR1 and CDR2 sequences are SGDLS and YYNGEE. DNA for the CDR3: TGTGCCAGCAGCGTAGGACTAGCGCATTTCCAAGAGACCCAGTACTTC. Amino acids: CASSVGLAHFQETQYF. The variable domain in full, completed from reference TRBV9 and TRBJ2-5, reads DSGVTQTPKHLITATGQRVTLRCSPRSGDLSVYWYQQSLDQGLQFLIQYYNGEERAKGNILERFSAQQFPDLHSELNLSSLELGDSALYFCASSVGLAHFQETQYFGPGTRLLVL.

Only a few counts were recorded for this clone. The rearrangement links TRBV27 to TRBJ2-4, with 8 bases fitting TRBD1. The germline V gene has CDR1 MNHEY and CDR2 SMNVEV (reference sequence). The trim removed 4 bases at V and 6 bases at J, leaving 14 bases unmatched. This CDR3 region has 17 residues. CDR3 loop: CASSSVPRTGLGNIQYF. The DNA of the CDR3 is TGTGCCAGCAGTTCAGTCCCAAGGACAGGGCTGGGAAACATTCAGTACTTC.

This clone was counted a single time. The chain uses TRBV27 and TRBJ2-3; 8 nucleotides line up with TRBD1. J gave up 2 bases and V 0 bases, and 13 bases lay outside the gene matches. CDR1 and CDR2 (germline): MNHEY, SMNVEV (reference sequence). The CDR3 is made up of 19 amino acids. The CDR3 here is CASSLSFFRGQAATDTQYF. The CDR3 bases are TGTGCCAGCAGTTTATCGTTCTTCAGGGGACAGGCCGCCACAGATACGCAGTATTTT.

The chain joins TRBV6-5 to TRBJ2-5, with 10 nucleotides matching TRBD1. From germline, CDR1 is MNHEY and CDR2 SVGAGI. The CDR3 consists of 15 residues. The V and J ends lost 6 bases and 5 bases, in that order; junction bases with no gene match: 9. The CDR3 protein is CASSRSGTGAETQYF. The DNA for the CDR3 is TGTGCCAGCAGCAGATCCGGGACAGGGGCCGAGACCCAGTACTTC.

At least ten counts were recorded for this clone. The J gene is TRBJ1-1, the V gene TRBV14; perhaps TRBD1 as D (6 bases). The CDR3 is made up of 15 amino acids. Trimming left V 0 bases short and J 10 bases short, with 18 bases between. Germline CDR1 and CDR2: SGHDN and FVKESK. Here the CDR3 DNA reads TGTGCCAGCAGCCAAGATCTGTCTTGGGGGCGCGGAGCTTTCTTT. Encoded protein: CASSQDLSWGRGAFF.

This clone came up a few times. CDR3 region: CASSQDLSSGTYNEQFF. The CDR3 DNA reads TGTGCCAGCAGCCAAGACTTGTCTAGCGGTACCTACAATGAGCAGTTCTTC. The chain carries TRBV4-2 and TRBJ2-1; 7 nucleotides match TRBD2. The CDR3 runs 17 residues. The germline gives CDR1 LGHNA, CDR2 YNFKEQ. The J segment lost 2 bases and the V segment lost 0 bases, leaving 7 bases of the junction unmatched.

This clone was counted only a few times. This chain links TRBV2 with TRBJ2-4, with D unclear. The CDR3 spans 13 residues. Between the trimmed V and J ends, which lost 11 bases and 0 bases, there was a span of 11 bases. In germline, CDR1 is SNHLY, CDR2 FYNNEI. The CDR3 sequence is CAVQMLAKNIQYF. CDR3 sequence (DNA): TGTGCCGTACAAATGCTAGCCAAAAACATTCAGTACTTC. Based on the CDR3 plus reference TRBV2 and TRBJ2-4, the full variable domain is EPEVTQTPSHQVTQMGQEVILRCVPISNHLYFYWYRQILGQKVEFLVSFYNNEISEKSEIFDDQFSVERPDGSNFTLKIRSTKLEDSAMYFCAVQMLAKNIQYFGAGTRLSVL.

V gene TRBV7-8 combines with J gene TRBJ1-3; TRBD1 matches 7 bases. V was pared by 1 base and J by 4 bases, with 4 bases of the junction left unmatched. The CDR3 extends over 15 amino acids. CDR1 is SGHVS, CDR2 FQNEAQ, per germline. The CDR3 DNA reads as TGTGCCAGCAGCTTAGACAGGGGCTCGGGAAACACCATATATTTT. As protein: CASSLDRGSGNTIYF.